These T cell receptor beta chains were read from a single sample in a study of T-cell reconstitution after alpha-beta-depleted transplantation in children. TCRdb re-called the PCR reads with MiXCR, one entry per CDR3 protein. The sample contains some 520,000 distinct CDR3 sequences, 32% of which appear only once. Sample: PBMCs from the stem cell graft donor, taken from the stem cell graft. The receptors originated from a human donor who donated a stem cell graft to a child with aplastic anemia. Each CDR3 is given with its conserved first and last residue. Fields, in order: V gene, clone size, J gene, D gene, CDR3 protein, CDR3 DNA. D genes are given only for firm matches. Not all rows give a size; the values are once, few, many and, for expanded clones, a class.

v_call: TRBV7-3
clone_size: -
j_call: TRBJ2-2
d_call: TRBD2
cdr3_aa: CAISLYGTSGIGELFF
cdr3_nt: TGTGCCATCAGCTTATACGGGACTAGCGGGATCGGGGAGCTGTTTTTT

v_call: TRBV30
clone_size: -
j_call: TRBJ1-3
d_call: TRBD1
cdr3_aa: CAWSAGDRANTIYF
cdr3_nt: TGTGCCTGGAGTGCCGGGGACAGGGCCAACACCATATATTTT

v_call: TRBV6-1
clone_size: few
j_call: TRBJ2-7
d_call: TRBD2
cdr3_aa: CASSTGLPVNEQYF
cdr3_nt: TGTGCCAGCAGTACGGGACTACCGGTCAACGAGCAGTACTTC

v_call: TRBV11-1
clone_size: -
j_call: TRBJ2-7
d_call: -
cdr3_aa: CASSLSLRQDEQYF
cdr3_nt: TGTGCCAGCAGCTTATCTCTTCGACAGGACGAGCAGTACTTC

v_call: TRBV6-2/TRBV6-3
clone_size: few
j_call: TRBJ2-3
d_call: -
cdr3_aa: CASSTGSPDTQYF
cdr3_nt: TGTGCCAGCAGTACAGGGTCCCCAGATACGCAGTATTTT

v_call: TRBV10-3
clone_size: few
j_call: TRBJ2-3
d_call: TRBD2
cdr3_aa: CAISEGLAKTDTQYF
cdr3_nt: TGTGCCATCAGTGAGGGACTAGCGAAGACAGATACGCAGTATTTT

v_call: TRBV10-3
clone_size: -
j_call: TRBJ2-6
d_call: -
cdr3_aa: CATQTNSGANVLTF
cdr3_nt: TGTGCCACTCAGACCAACTCTGGGGCCAACGTCCTGACTTTC

v_call: TRBV5-1
clone_size: -
j_call: TRBJ2-3
d_call: -
cdr3_aa: CASSLGQVSTDTQYF
cdr3_nt: TGCGCCAGCAGCTTGGGGCAGGTCAGCACAGATACGCAGTATTTT

v_call: TRBV12-3/TRBV12-4
clone_size: -
j_call: TRBJ2-7
d_call: TRBD1
cdr3_aa: CASNTGTAYEQYF
cdr3_nt: TGTGCCAGCAACACCGGGACAGCCTACGAGCAGTACTTC

v_call: TRBV7-6
clone_size: few
j_call: TRBJ1-3
d_call: -
cdr3_aa: CASSQTDGSGNTIYF
cdr3_nt: TGTGCCAGCAGCCAAACGGACGGCTCTGGAAACACCATATATTTT

v_call: TRBV5-1
clone_size: -
j_call: TRBJ2-1
d_call: TRBD2
cdr3_aa: CASSLEGSGRWDEQFF
cdr3_nt: TGCGCCAGCAGCTTGGAAGGTAGCGGGAGATGGGATGAGCAGTTCTTC

v_call: TRBV10-2
clone_size: few
j_call: TRBJ2-3
d_call: -
cdr3_aa: CATVSYLSITGDTQYF
cdr3_nt: TGCGCCACCGTCTCCTATTTGTCAATTACGGGGGATACGCAGTATTTT

v_call: TRBV29-1
clone_size: few
j_call: TRBJ1-1
d_call: TRBD1
cdr3_aa: CSASPGTGFNTEAFF
cdr3_nt: TGCAGCGCAAGTCCCGGGACAGGATTTAACACTGAAGCTTTCTTT

v_call: TRBV15
clone_size: few
j_call: TRBJ2-1
d_call: TRBD2
cdr3_aa: CATSTLAGGEYNEQFF
cdr3_nt: TGTGCCACCAGCACCCTAGCGGGCGGGGAATACAATGAGCAGTTCTTC

v_call: TRBV5-1
clone_size: -
j_call: TRBJ1-2
d_call: -
cdr3_aa: CASSLGSVRDYGYTF
cdr3_nt: TGCGCCAGCAGCTTGGGTAGTGTCAGGGACTATGGCTACACCTTC